The 16 T cell receptor beta chains below all came from one sample that was sequenced in a study of blood T cell repertoires in COVID-19. Generated by immunoSEQ multiplex PCR, the TCRdb table keeps only in-frame clones and is missing some. Of more than 80,000 clones in the sample, around 80% were seen once. The sample taken for sequencing was peripheral blood. The receptors originated from a man older than 75 with COVID-19, enrolled during active disease.

The rearrangement joins TRBV6-1 to TRBJ1-2, with D possibly being TRBD1 (6 bases). Germline loops: CDR1 MNHNS, CDR2 SASEGT. The CDR3 loop spans 15 amino acids. The ends were cut back, 0 bases at V and 4 bases at J, with 12 bases in the middle. The CDR3, as DNA: TGTGCCAGCAGTGAAGCCCCAGGGGTTGGCTATGGCTACACCTTC. Amino acids: CASSEAPGVGYGYTF.

The J gene is TRBJ2-5, the V gene TRBV6-1; 9 bases fit TRBD2. The CDR3 has 15 residues. V lost 3 bases and J lost 2; bases outside the gene matches: 4. The germline V gene encodes CDR1 MNHNS and CDR2 SASEGT. The CDR3 spells CASSDQSGGQETQYF. The CDR3 DNA is TGTGCCAGCAGTGATCAGAGCGGGGGGCAAGAGACCCAGTACTTC.

This chain connects TRBV9 to TRBJ1-3; D uncertain. With 0 bases removed from V and 3 bases from J, the gap between germline ends came to 7 bases. This CDR3 spans 14 amino acids. Germline V gives CDR1 SGDLS, CDR2 YYNGEE. The CDR3 reads CASSVGGLGNTIYF. The CDR3 DNA reads TGTGCCAGCAGCGTAGGAGGGCTTGGAAACACCATATATTTT.

This chain connects TRBV5-5 to TRBJ2-7, with D possibly being TRBD1 (5 bases). The CDR3 covers 17 residues. In germline, CDR1 is SGHKS, CDR2 YYEKEE (reference sequence). Between the trimmed V and J ends, which lost 0 bases and 2 bases, there was a span of 18 bases. The CDR3 sequence is CASSLGKGSVAPYEQYF. The CDR3 nucleotides are TGTGCCAGCAGCTTGGGAAAGGGGTCAGTCGCCCCCTACGAGCAGTACTTC.

The gene calls are TRBV29-1 and TRBJ2-7, with a tentative D call TRBD2 (6 bases). The CDR3 totals 13 residues. V was clipped by 6 bases and J by 4 bases, with 16 bases between them. Looked up from germline, CDR1 is SQVTM and CDR2 is ANQGSEA. CDR3 amino acids: CSVAGPSSYEQYF. DNA for the CDR3: TGCAGCGTGGCGGGACCGTCATCGTACGAGCAGTACTTC.

The V and J genes are TRBV14 and TRBJ2-1; D is possibly TRBD2 (6 bases). The CDR3 sequence is 17 residues long. The germline gives CDR1 SGHDN, CDR2 FVKESK. Trimming took 0 bases from V and 5 from J, leaving 17 bases between them. The CDR3 reads CASSQEFGAGIHNEQFF. In nucleotides, the CDR3 is TGTGCCAGCAGCCAAGAATTCGGAGCGGGTATACACAATGAGCAGTTCTTC.

The chain is built from TRBV15 and TRBJ1-3; the match to TRBD1 covers 10 bases. The V gene's germline CDR1 is LNHNV and CDR2 YYDKDF (reference sequence). This CDR3 has 16 residues. With V trimmed by 3 bases and J by 2 bases, 4 bases remained unmatched. This chain's CDR3 is CATSSSGTGAGNTIYF. The CDR3 bases are TGTGCCACCAGCAGTTCCGGGACAGGGGCTGGAAACACCATATATTTT.

CDR3 region: CASSLAGAETQYF. As DNA, the CDR3 is TGTGCCAGCAGCTTAGCAGGGGCGGAGACCCAGTACTTC. The chain couples TRBV7-2 to TRBJ2-5, with D perhaps TRBD1 (5 bases). The germline V gene has CDR1 SGHTA and CDR2 FQGNSA. Trimming cost V 0 bases and J 5 bases, with 7 bases left between them. This CDR3 spans 13 amino acids. Together with reference TRBV7-2 and TRBJ2-5, the CDR3 gives the full variable domain: GAGVSQSPSNKVTEKGKDVELRCDPISGHTALYWYRQSLGQGLEFLIYFQGNSAPDKSGLPSDRFSAERTGGSVSTLTIQRTQQEDSAVYLCASSLAGAETQYFGPGTRLLVL.

The chain employs TRBV4-1 and TRBJ2-6; 7 nucleotides agree with TRBD1. Germline lookup yields CDR1 MGHRA and CDR2 YSYEKL. Trimming cost V 4 bases and J 2 bases; bases outside gene matches: 5. The CDR3 is 16 amino acids. This CDR3 is CASSPDRRPGANVLTF. The CDR3 bases are TGCGCCAGCAGCCCGGACAGGCGACCTGGGGCCAACGTCCTGACTTTC.

The rearrangement joins TRBV28 to TRBJ2-7, with D possibly matching TRBD1 (6 bases). The CDR3 has 13 amino acids. CDR1 and CDR2 from the germline V gene are MDHEN and SYDVKM. With 3 bases removed from V and 6 bases from J, the gap between germline ends came to 12 bases. CDR3 loop: CASSLVQGSEQYF. The CDR3 DNA sequence: TGTGCCAGCAGTTTGGTACAGGGAAGCGAGCAGTACTTC.

The V gene is TRBV13, the J gene TRBJ1-1, with 8 bases lining up with TRBD1. Germline V gives CDR1 PRHDT, CDR2 FYEKMQ (reference sequence). There are 14 residues in the CDR3. J gave up 1 base and V 7 bases, and 5 bases lay outside the gene matches. The CDR3 DNA is TGTGCCAGCACCCTGGACAGGGCGAACACTGAAGCTTTCTTT. This codes for CASTLDRANTEAFF.

The V call is TRBV7-9, the J call TRBJ1-2, with 7 bases lining up with TRBD1. The CDR3 loop spans 16 amino acids. J lost 3 bases, V lost 5 bases, and 12 bases had no gene match. CDR1 and CDR2 (germline): SEHNR, FQNEAQ (reference sequence). CDR3 in amino acids: CASSPIPGGWDYGYTF. The CDR3, as DNA: TGTGCCAGCAGCCCAATCCCAGGGGGTTGGGACTATGGCTACACCTTC. Combining the CDR3 with reference TRBV7-9 and TRBJ1-2 gives the whole variable domain DTGVSQNPRHKITKRGQNVTFRCDPISEHNRLYWYRQTLGQGPEFLTYFQNEAQLEKSRLLSDRFSAERPKGSFSTLEIQRTEQGDSAMYLCASSPIPGGWDYGYTFGSGTRLTVV.

The chain uses TRBV9 and TRBJ2-5; possible D gene TRBD1, 7 bases. Germline V gives CDR1 SGDLS, CDR2 YYNGEE. V was clipped by 0 bases and J by 8 bases, with 20 bases between them. This CDR3 spans 16 amino acids. The CDR3 nucleotides read TGTGCCAGCAGCGTAGAACAGGGGACCGGAGGGGAAACCCAGTACTTC. It encodes CASSVEQGTGGETQYF.

In the case of this clone: In this CDR3 the conserved last residue, phenylalanine or tryptophan, is missing, so a read error is likely. Because the CDR3's place on the DNA is in doubt, the DNA is left out and the CDR3 is given as listed by TCRdb. The CDR3: CASSAGLAGLPE. The genes are TRBV2 and TRBJ2-3; TRBD2 is the table's D call and was not checked against the DNA. Germline CDR1 SNHLY, CDR2 FYNNEI. The CDR3 contains 12 residues when both ends are counted.

The chain carries TRBV10-3 and TRBJ2-7; 14 positions agree with TRBD2. CDR1 and CDR2 from the germline V gene are ENHRY and SYGVKD. V was clipped by 4 bases and J by 4 bases; unmatched bases: 9. This CDR3 has 17 residues. CDR3 loop: CAISVTSGRVGLYEQYF. The CDR3 DNA reads as TGTGCCATCAGTGTGACTAGCGGGAGGGTTGGACTTTACGAGCAGTACTTC.

The rearrangement joins TRBV5-1 to TRBJ1-2, with D uncertain. The germline V and J ends were trimmed by 4 bases and 4 bases, with 14 bases remaining between them. Germline V gives CDR1 SGHRS, CDR2 YFSETQ. CDR3 length: 14 residues. CDR3 sequence reads: CASSNSGSGYGYTF. DNA of the CDR3: TGCGCCAGCAGCAACAGCGGATCTGGCTATGGCTACACCTTC. The whole variable domain, remainder taken from reference TRBV5-1 and TRBJ1-2, is KAGVTQTPRYLIKTRGQQVTLSCSPISGHRSVSWYQQTPGQGLQFLFEYFSETQRNKGNFPGRFSGRQFSNSRSEMNVSTLELGDSALYLCASSNSGSGYGYTFGSGTRLTVV.